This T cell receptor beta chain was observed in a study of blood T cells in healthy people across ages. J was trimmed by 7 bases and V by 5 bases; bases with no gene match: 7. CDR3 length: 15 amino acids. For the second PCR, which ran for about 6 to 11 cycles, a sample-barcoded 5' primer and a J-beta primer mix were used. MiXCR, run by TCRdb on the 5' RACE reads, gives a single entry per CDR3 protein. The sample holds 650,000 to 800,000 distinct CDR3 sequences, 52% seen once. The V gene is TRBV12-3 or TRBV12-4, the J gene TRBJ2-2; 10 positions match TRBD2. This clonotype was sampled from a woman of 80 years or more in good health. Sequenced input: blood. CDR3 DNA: TGTGCCAGCAGTCCCGTGACTAGCGGGCACGGGGAGCTGTTTTTT. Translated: CASSPVTSGHGELFF.